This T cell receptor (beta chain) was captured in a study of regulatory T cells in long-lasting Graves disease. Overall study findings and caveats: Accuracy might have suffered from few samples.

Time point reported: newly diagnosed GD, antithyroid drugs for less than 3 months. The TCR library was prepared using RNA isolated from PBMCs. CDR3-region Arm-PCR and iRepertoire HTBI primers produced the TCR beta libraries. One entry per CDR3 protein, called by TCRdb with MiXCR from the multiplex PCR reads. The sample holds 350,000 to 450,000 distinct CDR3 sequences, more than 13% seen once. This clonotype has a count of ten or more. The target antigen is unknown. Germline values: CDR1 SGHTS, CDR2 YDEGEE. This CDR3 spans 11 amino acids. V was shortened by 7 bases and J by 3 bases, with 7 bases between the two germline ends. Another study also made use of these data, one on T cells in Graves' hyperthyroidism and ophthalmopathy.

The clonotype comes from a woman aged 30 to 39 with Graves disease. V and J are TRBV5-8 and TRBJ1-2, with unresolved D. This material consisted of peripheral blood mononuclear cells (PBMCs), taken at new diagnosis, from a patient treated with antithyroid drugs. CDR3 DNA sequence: TGTGCCAGCGGTGTTGACTATGGCTACACCTTC. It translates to CASGVDYGYTF.